The 23 T cell receptor beta chains below all came from one sample that was sequenced in a study of tumor and adjacent non-tumor tissue in lung cancer. RNA was extracted from bulk tissue without any cell sorting. A modified ARM-PCR protocol with three rounds of nested PCR amplified TCRbeta. TCRdb re-called the multiplex PCR reads with MiXCR, one entry per CDR3 protein. Among over 85,000 distinct CDR3 sequences, 84% were seen once, and the ten largest hold about 23%. Sample: lung tumor tissue. Source of these receptors: a man in his 70s with non-small cell lung cancer.

In this sample, this clonotype turned up many times. The chain couples TRBV5-6 to TRBJ1-1, with TRBD1 matching 8 bases. The CDR3 spans 13 residues. V was clipped by 8 bases and J by 4 bases; unmatched bases: 7. The V gene's germline CDR1 is SGHDT and CDR2 YYEEEE. The CDR3 coding sequence is TGTGCCAGTAAACAGGGGGGGGGCACTGAAGCTTTCTTT. It encodes CASKQGGGTEAFF. Full variable domain (rest looked up from reference TRBV5-6 and TRBJ1-1): DAGVTQSPTHLIKTRGQQVTLRCSPKSGHDTVSWYQQALGQGPQFIFQYYEEEERQRGNFPDRFSGHQFPNYSSELNVNALLLGDSALYLCASKQGGGTEAFFGQGTRLTVV.

This clonotype was seen only once. A junction boundary mismatches the germline segment, possibly from a read error. This sequence joins TRBV20-1 and TRBJ2-5, with D perhaps TRBD2 (5 bases). CDR1 and CDR2 (germline): DFQATT, SNEGSKA (reference sequence). The CDR3 runs 13 residues. This chain's CDR3 is CSTRKDGQETQYF. The CDR3 DNA reads as TGCAGTACTAGAAAGGACGGTCAAGAGACCCAGTACTTC.

On this clonotype itself: At one end, the junction sequence differs from germline, possibly due to a read error. The chain carries TRBV11-3 and TRBJ2-2; tentative D call: TRBD2 (5 bases). The CDR3 has 13 amino acids. From germline, CDR1 is SGHNT and CDR2 YENEEA. CDR3 DNA: TGTGCCAGTAACATACCGACTACCGGGGAGATGTTTTTT. It specifies CASNIPTTGEMFF.

On this clonotype itself: This may arise from a read error, as a much more abundant clone is one base away. V and J are TRBV20-1 and TRBJ1-6; perhaps TRBD1 as D (5 bases). V was cut by 6 bases and J by 8 bases, with 14 bases left in between. The CDR3 runs to 13 residues. Germline loops: CDR1 DFQATT, CDR2 SNEGSKA (reference sequence). CDR3 in DNA: TGCAGTGCCGCACTGGGGGGTGATTCACCCCTCCACTTT. Translated, it gives CSAALGGDSPLHF.

V and J are TRBV12-3 or TRBV12-4 and TRBJ2-5, with 10 positions matching TRBD2. V lost 9 bases to trimming and J lost 5 bases; unmatched junction nucleotides: 27. CDR3 length: 20 residues. CDR3 DNA sequence: TGTGCCAGGAGAAAAAGCGACGATCCGACTAGCGGGCTTCCCCAGGAGACCCAGTACTTC. It translates to CARRKSDDPTSGLPQETQYF.

A remark on this clonotype: One end of the junction varies from germline; a read error may be responsible. The chain is built from TRBV29-1 and TRBJ1-2; 9 nucleotides match TRBD1. The CDR3 spans 12 residues. Germline loops: CDR1 SQVTM, CDR2 ANQGSEA. The CDR3 loop is CSASGQGFGYTF. DNA of the CDR3: TGCAGCGCTTCCGGACAGGGGTTTGGCTACACATTC.

The CDR3 loop reads CSARDMVVAGGGEQFF. CDR3 DNA sequence: TGCAGTGCTAGAGATATGGTAGTAGCGGGAGGAGGTGAGCAGTTCTTC. The V gene is TRBV20-1, the J gene TRBJ2-1, with TRBD2 matching 10 bases. The V gene end was trimmed by 0 bases and the J gene end by 9 bases; junction bases not matched to a gene: 11. This CDR3 region has 16 residues. The V gene's germline CDR1 is DFQATT and CDR2 SNEGSKA (reference sequence).

This clonotype was seen more than once but under ten times. At one end, the junction sequence differs from germline, possibly due to a read error. V and J are TRBV11-3 and TRBJ1-1, with 7 nucleotides matching TRBD1. Per germline, CDR1 SGHNT and CDR2 YENEEA. This CDR3 contains 16 residues. CDR3 DNA: TGTGCCAACAGCTTCCGGGACAGAGCCCTTAACACTGAAGCTTTCTTT. This gives the protein CANSFRDRALNTEAFF. Drawing the rest from reference TRBV11-3 and TRBJ1-1, the complete variable domain is EAGVVQSPRYKIIEKKQPVAFWCNPISGHNTLYWYLQNLGQGPELLIRYENEEAVDDSQLPKDRFSAERLKGVDSTLKIQPAELGDSAVYLCANSFRDRALNTEAFFGQGTRLTVV.

The chain employs TRBV6-5 and TRBJ2-1; possible D gene TRBD1, 5 bases. CDR1 MNHEY and CDR2 SVGAGI come from the germline V gene. Trimming took 2 bases from V and 3 from J, leaving 14 bases between them. The CDR3 consists of 16 residues. The CDR3 region has the DNA TGTGCCAGCAGTTACGGCGTAGGGGATTGCTACAATGAGCAGTTCTTC. As protein: CASSYGVGDCYNEQFF.

In the case of this clonotype: One end of the junction is discordant with germline, which a read error may explain. The V call is TRBV7-8, the J call TRBJ1-1; 12 nucleotides align to TRBD1. Germline assignment: CDR1 SGHVS and CDR2 FQNEAQ. The length of the CDR3 is 17 residues. The CDR3 sequence is CASNPRDRGHGNTEAFF. CDR3 in DNA: TGTGCCAGCAACCCGCGGGACAGGGGGCACGGGAACACTGAAGCTTTCTTC.

This clonotype occurred once. Mismatch with germline at one junction end may stem from a read error. The rearrangement links TRBV6-5 to TRBJ1-1, with a tentative D call TRBD1 (5 bases). Germline CDR1 is MNHEY and CDR2 is SVGAGI. This CDR3 contains 13 residues. CDR3 coding DNA: TGTGCCAGCAGTTACTCGACAGTCTCTGAAGCTCTCTTT. Translation gives CASSYSTVSEALF.

About this clonotype itself: At one end the junction does not follow the germline gene, possibly because of a read error. The V call is TRBV6-1, the J call TRBJ2-3; D possibly corresponds to TRBD2 (6 bases). CDR3 length: 15 residues. Germline loops: CDR1 MNHNS, CDR2 SASEGT. This CDR3 is CANSTLRGSTDAQYF. CDR3 coding DNA: TGTGCCAACAGTACCCTCCGGGGGAGCACAGATGCGCAGTATTTT.

Note on this clonotype: The junction shows a germline mismatch at one end, possibly a read error. This chain connects TRBV4-3 to TRBJ2-2, with 9 positions matching TRBD2. The CDR3 totals 16 residues. CDR1 and CDR2 from the germline V gene are LGHNA and YSLEER. CDR3 region: CASSQDGISGRGELFF. The CDR3 coding sequence is TGCGCTAGCAGCCAAGACGGGATTAGCGGGAGAGGGGAACTGTTTTTT.

This clonotype was seen once. A junction boundary mismatches the germline segment, possibly from a read error. The J gene is TRBJ1-1, the V gene TRBV10-1; D gene uncertain. In germline, CDR1 is WNHNN, CDR2 SYGVQD (reference sequence). This CDR3 is 14 amino acids long. The CDR3 is CASSESSMNTEAFF. The DNA of the CDR3 is TGCGCCAGCAGTGAGTCGTCAATGAACACTGAAGCCTTCTTT.

This clonotype is categorized as large. This chain joins TRBV6-5 and TRBJ1-6; D gene unclear. Germline lookup yields CDR1 MNHEY and CDR2 SVGAGI. Trimming pared 3 bases from V and 7 bases from J, leaving 13 bases between. CDR3 length: 15 residues. CDR3 nucleotides: TGTGCCAGCAGTTATTCCGACGGTAAAAATTCACCCCTCCACTTT. Translated, it gives CASSYSDGKNSPLHF.

This rearrangement joins TRBV4-2 to TRBJ2-5; D may match TRBD1 or TRBD2 (5 bases each). The V and J ends lost 5 bases and 7 bases respectively, with 26 bases between them. The germline V gene has CDR1 LGHNA and CDR2 YNFKEQ. The CDR3 length is 17 residues. In DNA, the CDR3 is TGTGCCAGCAGCACAATGGCCGGAGGACAACTTGAAGGGACCCAGTACTTC. It is translated as CASSTMAGGQLEGTQYF.

V gene TRBV5-1 combines with J gene TRBJ2-3; TRBD2 matches 11 bases. The CDR3 totals 16 residues. V lost 1 base to trimming and J lost 7 bases; unmatched junction nucleotides: 8. Germline loops: CDR1 SGHRS, CDR2 YFSETQ. The CDR3 loop reads CASSLSGLAGIYTQYF. The DNA of the CDR3 is TGCGCCAGCAGCTTGTCCGGACTAGCGGGCATATATACGCAGTATTTT.

The chain links TRBV11-3 to TRBJ2-2; D remains unclear. Germline loops: CDR1 SGHNT, CDR2 YENEEA. This CDR3 comprises 16 residues. V lost 2 bases and J lost 2, with 12 bases in between. The CDR3 loop reads CASSLFAYYNTGELFF. DNA of the CDR3: TGTGCCAGCAGCTTATTCGCCTACTATAACACCGGGGAGCTGTTTTTT.

Worth noting for this clonotype: Since the CDR3 does not end with the conserved phenylalanine or tryptophan, this likely comes from a read error. The limits of the CDR3 on the DNA are not certain, so only TCRdb's listed CDR3 is given. This chain joins TRBV5-4 and TRBJ2-5; the table names TRBD1, a call not compared with the DNA. The CDR3 is 16 residues long, counting both termini. Per germline, CDR1 SGHNT and CDR2 YYREEE (reference sequence). The CDR3 here is CASILLKGITRETHYI.

With regard to this clonotype: This clone may be a read error of a much larger clone one base away. The genes are TRBV20-1 and TRBJ2-1; 8 bases align to TRBD2. This CDR3 is built from 14 residues. Germline V gene lookup returns CDR1 DFQATT and CDR2 SNEGSKA (reference sequence). The CDR3 DNA is TGCAGTGCCTACACTAGCGGCTCCTACAATGATCAGTTCTTC. Protein sequence: CSAYTSGSYNDQFF.

This clonotype was detected only once. It is likely a read error, because the conserved phenylalanine at the end of the CDR3 is missing. This rearrangement joins TRBV5-6 to TRBJ2-7, with a tentative D call TRBD1 (5 bases). V gave up 4 bases and J gave up 10 bases, with 15 bases separating them. The CDR3 extends over 12 amino acids. The germline CDR1 and CDR2 sequences are SGHDT and YYEEEE. This CDR3 is CASSGRGLEQYL. The CDR3 nucleotides read TGTGCCAGCAGCGGTAGGGGATTAGAACAGTACTTA.

This clonotype turned up a few times. An end of the junction differs from the germline gene, which may be a read error. The V call is TRBV6-6, the J call TRBJ2-2; D may be TRBD1 or TRBD2 (5 bases each). Per germline, CDR1 MNHNY and CDR2 SVGAGI (reference sequence). The CDR3 runs to 16 residues. The CDR3 reads CANSYRRGRATGELFF. The CDR3 DNA sequence: TGTGCCAACAGTTACCGAAGGGGACGGGCCACCGGGGAGCTGTTTTTT.

This clonotype appeared once. The chain carries TRBV2 and TRBJ1-5; D is ambiguous. Germline V gives CDR1 SNHLY, CDR2 FYNNEI. CDR3 size: 13 residues. The CDR3 DNA reads as TGTTTCAGCAGTGAATCATGGGAGCAGCCCCAGCATTTT. Its protein is CFSSESWEQPQHF.